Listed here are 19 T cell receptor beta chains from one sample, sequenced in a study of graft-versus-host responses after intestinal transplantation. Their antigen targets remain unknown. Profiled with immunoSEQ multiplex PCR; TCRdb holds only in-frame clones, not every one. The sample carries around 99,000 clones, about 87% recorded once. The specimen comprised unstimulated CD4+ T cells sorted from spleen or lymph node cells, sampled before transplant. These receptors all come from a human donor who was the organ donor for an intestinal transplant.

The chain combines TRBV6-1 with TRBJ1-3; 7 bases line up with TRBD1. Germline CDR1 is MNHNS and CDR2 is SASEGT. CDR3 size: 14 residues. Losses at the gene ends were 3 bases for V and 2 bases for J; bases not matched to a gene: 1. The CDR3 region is CASSDQGAGNTIYF. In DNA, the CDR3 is TGTGCCAGCAGTGACCAGGGGGCTGGAAACACCATATATTTT.

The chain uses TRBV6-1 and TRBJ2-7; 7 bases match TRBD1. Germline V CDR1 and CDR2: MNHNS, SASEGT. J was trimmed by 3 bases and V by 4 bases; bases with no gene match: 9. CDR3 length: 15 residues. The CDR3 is CASSGADRLNYEQYF. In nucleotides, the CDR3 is TGTGCCAGCAGTGGAGCGGACAGGCTGAACTACGAGCAGTACTTC.

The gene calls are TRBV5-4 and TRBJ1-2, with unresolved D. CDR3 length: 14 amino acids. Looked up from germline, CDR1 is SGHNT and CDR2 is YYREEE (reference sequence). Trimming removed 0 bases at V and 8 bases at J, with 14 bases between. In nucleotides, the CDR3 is TGTGCCAGCAGCTTGGTTACTCCAAGTCGCGGCTACACCTTC. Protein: CASSLVTPSRGYTF.

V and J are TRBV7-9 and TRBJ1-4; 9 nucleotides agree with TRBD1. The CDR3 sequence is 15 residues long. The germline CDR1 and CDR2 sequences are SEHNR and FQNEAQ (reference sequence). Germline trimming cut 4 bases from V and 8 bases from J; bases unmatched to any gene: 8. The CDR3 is CASSSTGGQEEKLFF. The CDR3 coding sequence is TGTGCCAGCAGCTCGACAGGGGGGCAGGAGGAAAAACTGTTTTTT.

The CDR3 DNA is TGCGCCAGCAGCCAAGATCAATCGGCGGGGGGGCTATACGAGCAGTACTTC. It translates to CASSQDQSAGGLYEQYF. The chain links TRBV4-1 to TRBJ2-7, with 9 bases lining up with TRBD2. The germline gives CDR1 MGHRA, CDR2 YSYEKL. This CDR3 contains 17 residues. Germline trimming cut 0 bases from V and 4 bases from J; bases unmatched to any gene: 10.

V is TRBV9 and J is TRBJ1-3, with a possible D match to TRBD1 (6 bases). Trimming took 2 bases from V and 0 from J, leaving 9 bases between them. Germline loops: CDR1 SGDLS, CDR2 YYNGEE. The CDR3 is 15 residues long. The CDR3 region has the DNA TGTGCCAGCAGCGTGTTGGACAGCTCTGGAAACACCATATATTTT. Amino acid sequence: CASSVLDSSGNTIYF.

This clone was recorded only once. Here the CDR3 reads CASSERQGARGVSNQPQHF. For the CDR3, the DNA is TGTGCCAGCAGTGAGCGACAGGGGGCGCGGGGTGTCAGCAATCAGCCCCAGCATTTT. The chain uses TRBV2 and TRBJ1-5, with TRBD1 identical over 10 bases. Trimming removed 3 bases from V and 1 base from J; junction bases left unmatched: 12. The CDR3 loop spans 19 amino acids. Germline loops: CDR1 SNHLY, CDR2 FYNNEI.

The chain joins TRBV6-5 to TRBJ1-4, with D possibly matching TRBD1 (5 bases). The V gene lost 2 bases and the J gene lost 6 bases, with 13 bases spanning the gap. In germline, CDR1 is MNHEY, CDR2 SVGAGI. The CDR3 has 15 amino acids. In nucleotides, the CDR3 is TGTGCCAGCAGTTACGAAAGCGGGGCAGATGAAAAACTGTTTTTT. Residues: CASSYESGADEKLFF.

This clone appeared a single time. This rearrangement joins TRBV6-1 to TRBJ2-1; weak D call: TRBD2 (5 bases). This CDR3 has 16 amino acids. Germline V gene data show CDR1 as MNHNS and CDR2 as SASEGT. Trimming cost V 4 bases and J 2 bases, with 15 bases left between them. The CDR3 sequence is CASSGRSGFPYNEQFF. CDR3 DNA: TGTGCCAGCAGTGGGCGAAGCGGTTTTCCCTACAATGAGCAGTTCTTC.

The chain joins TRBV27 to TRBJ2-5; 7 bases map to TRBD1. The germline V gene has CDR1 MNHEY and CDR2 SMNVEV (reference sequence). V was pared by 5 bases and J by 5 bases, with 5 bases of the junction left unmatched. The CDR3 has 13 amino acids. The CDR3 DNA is TGTGCCAGCAGTAGTGACAGGGCCGAGACCCAGTACTTC. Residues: CASSSDRAETQYF.

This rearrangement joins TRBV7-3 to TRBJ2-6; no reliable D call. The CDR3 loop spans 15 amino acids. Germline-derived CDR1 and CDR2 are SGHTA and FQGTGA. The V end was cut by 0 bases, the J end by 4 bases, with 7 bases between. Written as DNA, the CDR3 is TGTGCCAGCAGCTTAACAGGGTCCGGGGCCAACGTCCTGACTTTC. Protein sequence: CASSLTGSGANVLTF.

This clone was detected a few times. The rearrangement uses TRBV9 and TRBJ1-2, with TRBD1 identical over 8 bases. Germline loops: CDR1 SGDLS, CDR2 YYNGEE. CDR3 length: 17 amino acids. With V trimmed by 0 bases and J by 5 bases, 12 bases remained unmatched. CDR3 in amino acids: CASSVDLAGTGAYGYTF. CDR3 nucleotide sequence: TGTGCCAGCAGCGTAGACCTGGCCGGGACAGGAGCGTATGGCTACACCTTC.

The CDR3 DNA sequence: TGTGCCAGCAGCTTCCCGGACACCTACTACAATGAGCAGTTCTTC. This sequence encodes CASSFPDTYYNEQFF. The chain couples TRBV27 to TRBJ2-1; D perhaps matches TRBD1 (5 bases). V gave up 6 bases and J gave up 3 bases, with 15 bases separating them. Germline CDR1 and CDR2: MNHEY and SMNVEV (reference sequence). The CDR3 runs 15 residues.

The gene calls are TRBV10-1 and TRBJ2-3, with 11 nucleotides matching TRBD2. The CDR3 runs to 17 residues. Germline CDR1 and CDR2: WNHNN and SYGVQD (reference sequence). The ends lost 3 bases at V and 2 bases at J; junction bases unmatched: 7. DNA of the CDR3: TGCGCCAGCAGTGACTCCGGGACTAGCGGTAACACAGATACGCAGTATTTT. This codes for CASSDSGTSGNTDTQYF.

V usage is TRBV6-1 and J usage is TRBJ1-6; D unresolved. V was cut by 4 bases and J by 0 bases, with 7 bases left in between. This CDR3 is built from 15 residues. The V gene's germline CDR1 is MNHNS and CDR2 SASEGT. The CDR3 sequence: CASSATSSYNSPLHF. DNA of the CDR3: TGTGCCAGCAGTGCAACGAGCTCCTATAATTCACCCCTCCACTTT.

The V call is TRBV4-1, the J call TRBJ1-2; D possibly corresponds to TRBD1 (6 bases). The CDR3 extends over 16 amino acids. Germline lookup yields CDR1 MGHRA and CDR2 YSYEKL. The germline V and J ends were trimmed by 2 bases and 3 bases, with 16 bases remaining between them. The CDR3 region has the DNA TGCGCCAGCAGCCAATCACAGGGTTATGGGGACTATGGCTACACCTTC. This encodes CASSQSQGYGDYGYTF.

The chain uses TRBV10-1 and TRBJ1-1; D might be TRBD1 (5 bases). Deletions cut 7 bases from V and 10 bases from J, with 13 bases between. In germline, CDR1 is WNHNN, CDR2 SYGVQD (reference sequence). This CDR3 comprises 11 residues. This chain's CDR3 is CASKGDGGAFF. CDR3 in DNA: TGCGCCAGCAAAGGAGACGGGGGAGCTTTCTTT.

The CDR3 nucleotides are TGTGCCAGCAGCTTCTCTAGCGGGGGGGCCGTGGAGACCCAGTACTTC. Protein product: CASSFSSGGAVETQYF. This chain joins TRBV7-2 and TRBJ2-5; 12 positions agree with TRBD2. Germline loops: CDR1 SGHTA, CDR2 FQGNSA. V gave up 3 bases and J gave up 5 bases; unmatched junction bases: 7. The CDR3 totals 16 residues.

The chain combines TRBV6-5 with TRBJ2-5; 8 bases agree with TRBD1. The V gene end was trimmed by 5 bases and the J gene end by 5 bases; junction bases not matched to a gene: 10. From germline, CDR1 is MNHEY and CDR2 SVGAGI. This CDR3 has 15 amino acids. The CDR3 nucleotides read TGTGCCAGCAGTCTACAGGGGGGAAGAGGCGAGACCCAGTACTTC. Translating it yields CASSLQGGRGETQYF.